This entry is about one T cell receptor (beta chain). The data were taken from a study of shared T cell receptors in the human thymus. This CDR3 region has 16 residues. The germline gives CDR1 SGDLS, CDR2 YYNGEE. Trimming took 3 bases from V and 4 from J; bases not matched to a gene: 6. Generated by immunoSEQ multiplex PCR, the TCRdb table keeps only in-frame clones and is missing some. The data show more than 550,000 clones, 80% to 90% seen once. This same sample was also part of a study on human thymus T cells.

The V and J genes are TRBV9 and TRBJ2-2, with 10 bases fitting TRBD1. The sample was thymocytes. The origin of this receptor is a girl under three years old with a congenital heart defect. CDR3: CASSEGDRGSTGELFF. CDR3 coding DNA: TGTGCCAGCAGCGAGGGGGACAGGGGAAGCACCGGGGAGCTGTTTTTT.